This T cell receptor beta chain stems from a study of T cell repertoires in cytomegalovirus infection. At the level of the study: Carrying CMV and the relevant HLA type showed in public TCR beta signatures.

A remark on this clonotype: Its specificity is unknown.

TCRdb used MiXCR to reprocess the reads, holding one entry per CDR3 protein. The sample consists of a few hundred thousand distinct CDR3 sequences, about a sixth of them appearing once. CDR1 DFQATT and CDR2 SNEGSKA come from the germline V gene (reference sequence). V was clipped by 3 bases and J by 7 bases; unmatched bases: 0. The CDR3 extends over 13 amino acids. Regarding the study as a whole: The cumulative frequency of public TCR beta families distinguished individuals who carried CMV together with the relevant HLA. Dominating the ex vivo response were HLA-C-restricted CMV-specific TCR beta clonotypes.

Input material: CD8+ T cells from PBMCs. This receptor was taken from a human donor in good health (CMV status not recorded). Some clones in this sample may be carry-over from other donors' samples. The chain uses TRBV20-1 and TRBJ1-6, with 10 positions matching TRBD1. The CDR3 coding sequence is TGCAGTGCTAGGGACAGGGGGAATTCACCCCTCCACTTT. This codes for CSARDRGNSPLHF.